This record concerns one T cell receptor (beta chain) sequence. At one end the junction does not follow the germline gene, possibly because of a read error. Original data processing: How many nucleated cells were present was estimated from reference gene primer amplification. Assay: immunoSEQ multiplex PCR; the TCRdb copy retains only in-frame clones and omits some. V, J and clone size reflect that table, while D and trimming were determined from the DNA. The sample consists of about 120,000 clones, about four fifths of them appearing once. The data were taken from a study of blood T cell repertoires in COVID-19. On the study more broadly: Samples taken during acute and convalescent COVID-19 were collected in the United States, Italy and Spain.

The CDR3 runs to 13 residues. Germline CDR1 and CDR2: GTSNPN and SVGIG (reference sequence). This TCR was recovered from a man aged 55-75 years with acute or convalescent COVID-19. Specimen: peripheral blood. The chain uses TRBV30 and TRBJ2-7; 16 nucleotides agree with TRBD2. In DNA, the CDR3 is TGTGCCTTTATGCTCGGGACTAGCGGGAGGGTGGGCTTC. It encodes CAFMLGTSGRVGF.